These T cell receptor beta chains were read from a single sample in a study of blood T cells in healthy people across ages. TCRdb fed the 5' RACE reads into MiXCR, producing one record per CDR3 protein. The sample comprises 580,000 or so distinct CDR3 sequences, roughly 43% of which are singletons, and approximately 25% rests with the top ten. Sequenced sample: blood. The receptors were gathered from an elderly man in good health. Each CDR3 is given with its conserved first and last residue. Each record gives: V gene, clone size, D gene, J gene, CDR3 DNA, CDR3 protein. A D gene is named only where the DNA matches it firmly. Clone size is not always given. Where it is, it says once, few, many or a class for expanded clones.

TRBV2	.	.	TRBJ1-5	TGTGCCAGCAGCGCTGGGAGGGGTGGTCAGCCCCAGCATTTT	CASSAGRGGQPQHF
TRBV27	.	.	TRBJ2-7	TGTGCCAGCAGTTTAGGACACCGCTCCTACGAGCAGTACTTC	CASSLGHRSYEQYF
TRBV10-3	few	.	TRBJ1-1	TGTGCCATCAGTGAGTCGAGGGATGGGAACACTGAAGCTTTCTTT	CAISESRDGNTEAFF
TRBV5-1	.	.	TRBJ1-1	TGCGCCAGCAGCTTGGGTTTTGAAGCTTTCTTT	CASSLGFEAFF
TRBV2	.	.	TRBJ2-5	TGTGCCAGCAGATTCTACGAGGGAGGATCCGAGACCCAGTACTTC	CASRFYEGGSETQYF
TRBV7-8	.	.	TRBJ1-2	TGTGCCAGCAGCTTAGTCACAGCCCCCAACTATGGCTACACCTTC	CASSLVTAPNYGYTF
TRBV5-1	.	.	TRBJ2-7	TGCGCCAGCAGCTTGGGGGGGGGACAGGCGGACTCCTACGAGCAGTACTTC	CASSLGGGQADSYEQYF
TRBV29-1	.	TRBD1	TRBJ1-2	TGCAGCGTCGAGGTCGGGACAGCAAATTCCTATGGCTACACCTTC	CSVEVGTANSYGYTF
TRBV7-2	.	TRBD1	TRBJ2-7	TGTGCCAGCAGCCCGGGACAGGGGTTCCCCTACGAGCAGTACTTC	CASSPGQGFPYEQYF
TRBV7-6	.	TRBD1	TRBJ1-1	TGTGCCAGCAGCCTCTCCGGGACAGGGTACACTGAAGCTTTCTTT	CASSLSGTGYTEAFF
TRBV29-1	.	.	TRBJ1-5	TGCAGCGTTGGAGGGCCCCAGGGAGCAAGCAATCAGCCCCAGCATTTT	CSVGGPQGASNQPQHF
TRBV4-3	few	.	TRBJ2-4	TGCGCCAGCAGCCAAGATATCGCTGGCAAAAACATTCAGTACTTC	CASSQDIAGKNIQYF
TRBV7-6	few	.	TRBJ2-5	TGTGCCAGCAAGGGTTTCAGGAGAGAGACCCAGTACTTC	CASKGFRRETQYF
TRBV7-2	.	.	TRBJ2-1	TGTGCCAGCAGCCCCGCTCAGGGCTCCTGCAATGAGCAGTTCTTC	CASSPAQGSCNEQFF
TRBV14	few	.	TRBJ2-1	TGTGCCAGCAGCAGTAACCCACGGGAATGGGGTCTGTTCTTC	CASSSNPREWGLFF
TRBV7-2	.	TRBD2	TRBJ2-3	TGTGCCAGCAGCTTAGTGGTAGCGGGGGGAGTCGATACGCAGTATTTT	CASSLVVAGGVDTQYF
TRBV5-1	.	.	TRBJ2-3	TGCGCCACCAATCCCGGGGACTCGAGGGCAGATACGCAGTATTTT	CATNPGDSRADTQYF
TRBV2	few	.	TRBJ2-6	TGTGCCAGCATGGGGCGGTCCTCTGGGGCCAACGTCCTGACTTTC	CASMGRSSGANVLTF
TRBV30	once	TRBD1	TRBJ2-1	TGTGCCTGGAGTGGGGACAGGGGTCCAAATGAGCAGTTCTTC	CAWSGDRGPNEQFF
TRBV4-3	few	TRBD1	TRBJ2-3	TGCGCCAGCAGCCGCGTCACGAACGACCGGACAGGGCACCCGGCGGATACGCAGTATTTT	CASSRVTNDRTGHPADTQYF
TRBV28	few	TRBD1	TRBJ2-4	TGTGCCAGCAGGTCGACAGGGAGTGGCATTCAGTACTTC	CASRSTGSGIQYF
TRBV3-1	.	TRBD1	TRBJ1-1	TGTGCCAGCAGCCCCTGGGGACAGGCGAACACTGAAGCTTTCTTT	CASSPWGQANTEAFF
TRBV19	.	TRBD1	TRBJ2-7	TGTGCCAGTAGTAAATTAACGGGACAGGTGGCCGAGCAGTACTTC	CASSKLTGQVAEQYF
TRBV20-1	.	.	TRBJ2-5	TGCAGTGCTAGTTCTCGCGGGACGGCGGGATGGGAGACCCAGTACTTC	CSASSRGTAGWETQYF
TRBV20-1	.	TRBD1	TRBJ1-6	TGCAGTGCTAGAACAGGGGGCGCGACACCCCTCCACTTT	CSARTGGATPLHF
TRBV9	.	TRBD1	TRBJ2-1	TGTGCCAGCAGCCCCGGGGACAGGGGGTGGAATGAGCAGTTCTTC	CASSPGDRGWNEQFF
TRBV7-7	.	.	TRBJ2-1	TGTGCTAGCAGCAACTGGGGGGGGCTTGAGCAGTTCTTC	CASSNWGGLEQFF
TRBV7-2	.	.	TRBJ2-1	TGTGCCAGCAGCATTAGCCGGCGGGCCGGGTTCTTC	CASSISRRAGFF
TRBV5-6	few	.	TRBJ2-3	TGTGCCAGCAGCTTACAACAGAGCACAGATACGCAGTATTTT	CASSLQQSTDTQYF
TRBV5-1	.	.	TRBJ1-1	TGCGCCAGCAGCTTCGGGGGAGGGGGCACTGAAGCTTTCTTT	CASSFGGGGTEAFF
TRBV2	.	.	TRBJ1-4	TGTGCCAGCAAGGGCAGCCCTAATGAAAAACTGTTTTTT	CASKGSPNEKLFF
TRBV6-5	many	.	TRBJ2-7	TGTGCCAGCAGTTACTCAGGGATCCACGAGCAGTACTTC	CASSYSGIHEQYF
TRBV20-1	.	TRBD2	TRBJ2-1	TGCAGTGCTAGCTTGTCTAGCGGGCGCGGGGAGCAGTTCTTC	CSASLSSGRGEQFF
TRBV3-1	.	.	TRBJ2-7	TGTGCCAGCAGCCGGGACGCGTACTACGAGCAGTACTTC	CASSRDAYYEQYF
TRBV7-2	few	.	TRBJ2-7	TGTGCCAGCAGCTTAGGCTCTAGGTTATACGAGCAGTACTTC	CASSLGSRLYEQYF
TRBV5-1	.	.	TRBJ2-3	TGCGCCAGCAGCTTGGCCTCGGTTAGCGGCACAGATACGCAGTATTTT	CASSLASVSGTDTQYF
TRBV9	.	.	TRBJ1-2	TGTGCCAGCTCCACGGGGGCTAACCTATTACTTGACAGCTATGGCTACACCTTC	CASSTGANLLLDSYGYTF
TRBV2	.	.	TRBJ2-7	TGTGCCAGCAGTGACGCAGGGTACGAGCAGTACTTC	CASSDAGYEQYF
TRBV5-1	.	.	TRBJ1-2	TGCGCCAGCAGCTTGGGGTCGGCCTCAACGTTCTATAACTATGGCTACACCTTC	CASSLGSASTFYNYGYTF
TRBV25-1	few	TRBD1	TRBJ1-1	TGTGCCAGCAGGGTACAGGGGGCGGGTGAAGCTTTCTTT	CASRVQGAGEAFF